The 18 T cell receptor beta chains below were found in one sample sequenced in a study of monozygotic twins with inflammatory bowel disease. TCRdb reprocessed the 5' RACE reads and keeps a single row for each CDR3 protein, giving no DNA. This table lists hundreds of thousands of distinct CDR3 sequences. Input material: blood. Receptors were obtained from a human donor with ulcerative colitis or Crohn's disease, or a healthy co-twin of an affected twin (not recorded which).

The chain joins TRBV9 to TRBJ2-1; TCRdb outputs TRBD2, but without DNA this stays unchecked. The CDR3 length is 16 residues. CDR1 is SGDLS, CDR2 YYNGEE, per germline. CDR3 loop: CASSPQASGGAVFEFF.

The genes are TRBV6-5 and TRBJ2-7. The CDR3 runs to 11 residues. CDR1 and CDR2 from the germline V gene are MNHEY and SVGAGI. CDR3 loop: CASSSLAEQYF.

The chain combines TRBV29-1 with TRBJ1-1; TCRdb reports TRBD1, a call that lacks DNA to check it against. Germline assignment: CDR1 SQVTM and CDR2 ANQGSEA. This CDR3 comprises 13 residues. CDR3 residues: CSGLDRANTEAFF.

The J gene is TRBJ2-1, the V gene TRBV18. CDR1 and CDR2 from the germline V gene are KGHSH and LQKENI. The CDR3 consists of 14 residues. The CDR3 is CASSPPLGWDEQFF.

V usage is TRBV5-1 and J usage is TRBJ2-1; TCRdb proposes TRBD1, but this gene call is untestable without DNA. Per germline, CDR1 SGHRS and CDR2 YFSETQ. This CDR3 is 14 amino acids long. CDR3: CASSLLQGADEQFF. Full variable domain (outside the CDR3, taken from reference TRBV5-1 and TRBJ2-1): KAGVTQTPRYLIKTRGQQVTLSCSPISGHRSVSWYQQTPGQGLQFLFEYFSETQRNKGNFPGRFSGRQFSNSRSEMNVSTLELGDSALYLCASSLLQGADEQFFGPGTRLTVL.

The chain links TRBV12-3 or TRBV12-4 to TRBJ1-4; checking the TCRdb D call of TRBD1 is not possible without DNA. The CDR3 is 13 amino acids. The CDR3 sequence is CASRGTGGGKLFF.

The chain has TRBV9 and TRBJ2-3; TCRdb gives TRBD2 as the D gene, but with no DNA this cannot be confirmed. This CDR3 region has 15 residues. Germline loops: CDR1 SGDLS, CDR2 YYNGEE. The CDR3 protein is CASSVAGSGTDTQYF.

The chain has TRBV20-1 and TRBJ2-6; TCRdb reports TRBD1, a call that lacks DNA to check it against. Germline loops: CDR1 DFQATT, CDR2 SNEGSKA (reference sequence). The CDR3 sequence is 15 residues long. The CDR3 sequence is CSKTGPNSGANVLTF.

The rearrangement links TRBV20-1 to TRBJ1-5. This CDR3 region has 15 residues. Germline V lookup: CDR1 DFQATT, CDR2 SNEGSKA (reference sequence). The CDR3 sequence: CSASRASKSNQPQHF.

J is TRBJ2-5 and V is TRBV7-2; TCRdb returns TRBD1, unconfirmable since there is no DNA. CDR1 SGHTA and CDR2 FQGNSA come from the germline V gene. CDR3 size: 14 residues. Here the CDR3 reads CASSYPGRQETQYF.

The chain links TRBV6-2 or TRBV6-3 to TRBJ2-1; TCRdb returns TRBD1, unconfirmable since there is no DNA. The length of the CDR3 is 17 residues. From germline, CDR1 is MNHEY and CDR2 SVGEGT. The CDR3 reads CASSQTTGTLFYNEQFF.

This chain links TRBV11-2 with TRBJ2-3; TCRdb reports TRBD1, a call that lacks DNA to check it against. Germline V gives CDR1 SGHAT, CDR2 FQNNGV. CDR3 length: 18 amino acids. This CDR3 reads CASIPQEAVPFRTDTQYF.

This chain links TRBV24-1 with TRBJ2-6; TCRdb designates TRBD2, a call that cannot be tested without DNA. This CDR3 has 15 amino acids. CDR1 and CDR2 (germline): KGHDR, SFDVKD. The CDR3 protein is CATSKGYSGANVLTF.

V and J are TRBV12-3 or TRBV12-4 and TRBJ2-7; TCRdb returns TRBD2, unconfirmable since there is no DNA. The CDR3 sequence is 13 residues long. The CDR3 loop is CASSLGLRDEQYF.

CDR3 sequence reads: CASSLSGGGRLFYEQYF. The chain employs TRBV27 and TRBJ2-7; TCRdb's assignment of TRBD1 cannot be checked, as there is no DNA. This CDR3 comprises 17 residues. The V gene's germline CDR1 is MNHEY and CDR2 SMNVEV (reference sequence).

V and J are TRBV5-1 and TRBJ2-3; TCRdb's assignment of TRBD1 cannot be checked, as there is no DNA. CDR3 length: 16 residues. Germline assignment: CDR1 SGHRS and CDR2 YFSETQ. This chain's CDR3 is CASSWNRGLSTDTQYF.

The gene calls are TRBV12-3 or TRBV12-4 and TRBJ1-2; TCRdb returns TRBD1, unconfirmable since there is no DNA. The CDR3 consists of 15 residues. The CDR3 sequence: CASSPGQGAVSGYTF.

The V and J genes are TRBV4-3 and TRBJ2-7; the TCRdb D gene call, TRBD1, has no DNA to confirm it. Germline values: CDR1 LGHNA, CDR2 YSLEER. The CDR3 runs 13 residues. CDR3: CASSQGVSYEQYF.